This TCR beta chain comes out of a study of CXCR3 chemokines and chemotherapy response in bladder cancer. This clonotype was seen only a few times. TCRdb re-analysed the PCR reads in MiXCR, keeping a single row per CDR3 protein. The top ten hold 12% to 15% of the sample, which has fewer than 3,500 distinct CDR3 sequences, roughly 25% seen once. CDR1 and CDR2 from the germline V gene are DFQATT and SNEGSKA (reference sequence). V lost 1 base and J 5 bases, leaving 14 bases between the germline ends. The CDR3 loop spans 15 amino acids. The rearrangement uses TRBV20-1 and TRBJ1-4, with D maybe TRBD1 (5 bases). The receptor was derived from a human donor with bladder cancer that did not respond to neoadjuvant chemotherapy. Sample collection occurred from a patient whose treatment included neoadjuvant chemotherapy. In DNA, the CDR3 is TGCAGTGCTAGAGTTCCGGGACGACGAAATGAAAAACTGTTTTTT. Translated: CSARVPGRRNEKLFF.